One TCR beta chain is described in this entry. Its antigen is still unknown. The data were taken from a study of shared clonotypes between healthy human individuals. Study in general: Each donor's CD4 naive and CD4 memory cells filled three plates apiece, CD8 naive two, and CD8 memory one. Findings and limits, study-wide: Estimated richness was generally greater in naive than memory subsets.

Naive CD8 cells lacked CD45RO, underwent positive selection for CCR7 and left out terminally differentiated effector memory CD45RA+ cells. CDR3 length: 14 amino acids. V was clipped by 3 bases and J by 7 bases, with 14 bases between them. CDR1 is SGHDT and CDR2 is YYEEEE in the germline V gene. Profiling relied on immunoSEQ multiplex PCR, and the TCRdb table lists in-frame clones only, not all of them. The table lists roughly 590,000 clones, roughly 95% of them singletons. This TCR was recovered from a woman between 25 and 40 years old in good health. Material: naive CD8+ T cells sorted from blood. This rearrangement joins TRBV5-6 to TRBJ2-1; perhaps D is TRBD1 or TRBD2 (5 bases each). CDR3 DNA sequence: TGTGCCAGCAGCTGGGATGAGTGGGGGAATGAGCAGTTCTTC. Translated: CASSWDEWGNEQFF.